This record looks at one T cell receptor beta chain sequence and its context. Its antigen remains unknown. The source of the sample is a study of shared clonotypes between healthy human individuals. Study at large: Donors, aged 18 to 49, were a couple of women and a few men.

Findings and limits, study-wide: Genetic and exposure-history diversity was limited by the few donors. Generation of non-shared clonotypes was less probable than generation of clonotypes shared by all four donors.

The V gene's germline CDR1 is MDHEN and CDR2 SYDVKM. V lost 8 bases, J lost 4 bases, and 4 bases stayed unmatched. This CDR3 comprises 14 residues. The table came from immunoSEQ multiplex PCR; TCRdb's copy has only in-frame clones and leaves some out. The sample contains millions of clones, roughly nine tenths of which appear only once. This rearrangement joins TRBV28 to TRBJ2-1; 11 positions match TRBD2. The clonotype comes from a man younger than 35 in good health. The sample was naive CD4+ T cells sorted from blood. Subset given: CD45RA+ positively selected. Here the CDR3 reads CASSSGGRYNEQFF. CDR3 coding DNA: TGTGCCAGCTCTAGCGGGGGGCGGTACAATGAGCAGTTCTTC.